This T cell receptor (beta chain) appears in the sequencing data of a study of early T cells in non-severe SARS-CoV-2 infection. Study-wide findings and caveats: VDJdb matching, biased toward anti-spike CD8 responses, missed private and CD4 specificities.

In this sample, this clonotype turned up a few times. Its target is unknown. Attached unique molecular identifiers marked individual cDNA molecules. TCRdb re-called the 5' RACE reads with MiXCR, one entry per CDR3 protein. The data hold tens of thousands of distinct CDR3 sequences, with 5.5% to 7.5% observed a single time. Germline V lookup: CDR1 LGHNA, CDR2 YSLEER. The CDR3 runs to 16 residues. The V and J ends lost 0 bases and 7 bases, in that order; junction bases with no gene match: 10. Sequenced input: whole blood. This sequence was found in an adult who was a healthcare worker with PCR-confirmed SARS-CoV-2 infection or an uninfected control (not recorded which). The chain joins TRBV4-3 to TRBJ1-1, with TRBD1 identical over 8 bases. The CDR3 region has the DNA TGCGCCAGCAGCCAAGATCTTCAGGGGGCGTGGGGTGAAGCTTTCTTT. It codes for CASSQDLQGAWGEAFF.